Sequencing of this T cell receptor beta chain was carried out in a study of T cell responses to AZD1222 COVID-19 vaccine. Data came from immunoSEQ multiplex PCR; TCRdb stores just in-frame clones and leaves some out. The sample carries approximately 18,000 clones, 80% to 85% recorded once. There are 15 residues in the CDR3. Germline lookup yields CDR1 SGHVS and CDR2 FQNEAQ. Trimming took 1 base from V and 3 from J, leaving 10 bases between them. The chain uses TRBV7-8 and TRBJ2-1; a possible D gene is TRBD1 (6 bases). The material sequenced was peripheral blood, taken 28 days after the second AZD1222 dose. This TCR was sampled from an adult who received the AZD1222 COVID-19 vaccine. The CDR3 loop reads CASSLGVGGYNEQFF. The CDR3 DNA is TGTGCCAGCAGCTTAGGGGTAGGGGGCTACAATGAGCAGTTCTTC. The full variable domain, its missing parts supplied by reference TRBV7-8 and TRBJ2-1, is GAGVSQSPRYKVAKRGQDVALRCDPISGHVSLFWYQQALGQGPEFLTYFQNEAQLDKSGLPSDRFFAERPEGSVSTLKIQRTQQEDSAVYLCASSLGVGGYNEQFFGPGTRLTVL.